Listed here is a single TCR beta chain. No antigen is known for it. The PCR contained 60 Vbeta and 13 Jbeta primers. The table came from immunoSEQ multiplex PCR; TCRdb's copy has only in-frame clones and leaves some out. The table has 150,000 to 200,000 clones, about three quarters seen once. The data were taken from a study of cytomegalovirus exposure and HLA in healthy donors. Study details: From donors who were HLA-typed, an early data release held 80 million or so unique TCRs.

The study's findings and limits: Follow-up analysis later connected one missense variant in DCLRE1C with trimming of TCR beta V- and J-genes.

Donors were nominally healthy when sampled, though unrecorded immune exposures were likely. Germline V lookup: CDR1 LGHNA, CDR2 YSLEER. This CDR3 contains 15 residues. V lost 0 bases to trimming and J lost 5 bases, with 11 bases between them. Material: PBMCs. The chain uses TRBV4-3 and TRBJ1-5; TRBD1 is a possible D gene (5 bases). This receptor was taken from a middle-aged woman in good health and CMV-seronegative. Written as DNA, the CDR3 is TGCGCCAGCAGCCAAGATCACGGGGGGGATCAGCCCCAGCATTTT. This codes for CASSQDHGGDQPQHF.